These 21 T cell receptor beta chains were all obtained from the same sample, sequenced in a study of cytomegalovirus exposure and HLA in healthy donors (dated by TCRdb to 2016 to 2017). Library creation used the immunoSEQ multiplex PCR assay. A mixture of 60 forward primers for TCR Vbeta segments and 13 reverse primers for TCR Jbeta segments was used in the multiplex PCR. TCRdb's version of the immuneACCESS table is confined to in-frame rearrangements and falls short of the full clone set. An unresolved V gene accounts for under half of the shortfall where checked; the remainder is of unknown origin. This sample is represented by 180,000 or so clones; roughly 80% of them were singletons. The ten largest clones represent more than 1.5% of the sample. The sequenced sample consisted of PBMCs. Every receptor here comes from a middle-aged man in good health and CMV-seronegative.

The J gene is TRBJ2-7, the V gene TRBV29-1, with D unresolved. CDR3 length: 11 residues. Trimming removed 6 bases from V and 0 bases from J, with 6 bases in between. The germline CDR1 and CDR2 sequences are SQVTM and ANQGSEA. The CDR3 spells CSVADSYEQYF. In DNA, the CDR3 is TGCAGCGTCGCGGACTCCTACGAGCAGTACTTC.

This clone has just a few counts. This rearrangement joins TRBV11-2 to TRBJ2-2, with unresolved D. Germline lookup yields CDR1 SGHAT and CDR2 FQNNGV. The CDR3 has 16 residues. V was shortened by 5 bases and J by 4 bases, with 17 bases between the two germline ends. The CDR3 is CASSPRILSGTGELFF. The DNA of the CDR3 is TGTGCCAGCAGCCCCCGGATCCTTTCGGGCACCGGGGAGCTGTTTTTT. Using reference TRBV11-2 and TRBJ2-2 for the parts outside the CDR3, the full variable domain is EAGVAQSPRYKIIEKRQSVAFWCNPISGHATLYWYQQILGQGPKLLIQFQNNGVVDDSQLPKDRFSAERLKGVDSTLKIQPAKLEDSAVYLCASSPRILSGTGELFFGEGSRLTVL.

In this sample, this clone turned up a few times. The rearrangement links TRBV11-3 to TRBJ2-7; 9 bases are shared with TRBD1. V lost 4 bases to trimming and J lost 3 bases; unmatched junction nucleotides: 4. CDR1 is SGHNT, CDR2 YENEEA, per germline. The CDR3 loop spans 14 amino acids. CDR3 amino acids: CASSSRTGDYEQYF. The CDR3 nucleotides are TGTGCCAGCAGCTCACGGACAGGGGACTACGAGCAGTACTTC.

The V gene is TRBV2, the J gene TRBJ2-3, with TRBD2 identical over 11 bases. This CDR3 is 15 amino acids long. Germline CDR1 and CDR2: SNHLY and FYNNEI. V lost 6 bases, J lost 4 bases, and 6 bases stayed unmatched. Here the CDR3 reads CASSVTSGTADTQYF. In nucleotides, the CDR3 is TGTGCCAGCAGCGTGACTAGCGGGACGGCAGATACGCAGTATTTT.

The chain recombines TRBV5-4 with TRBJ2-1, with 10 bases matching TRBD2. Germline V gives CDR1 SGHNT, CDR2 YYREEE (reference sequence). V lost 4 bases and J lost 3; bases outside the gene matches: 10. CDR3 size: 17 residues. The CDR3 here is CASSTPLAGAVYNEQFF. CDR3 DNA: TGTGCCAGCAGCACCCCCCTAGCGGGAGCGGTCTACAATGAGCAGTTCTTC.

The chain couples TRBV2 to TRBJ1-5; no reliable D call. V dropped 4 bases and J dropped 3 bases, with 10 bases sitting between them. The length of the CDR3 is 14 residues. Looked up from germline, CDR1 is SNHLY and CDR2 is FYNNEI. CDR3 sequence: CASSGSGYNQPQHF. The DNA of the CDR3 is TGTGCCAGCAGTGGGTCCGGGTACAATCAGCCCCAGCATTTT.

The rearrangement links TRBV4-1 to TRBJ2-1, with 8 positions matching TRBD1. This CDR3 has 19 residues. With 2 bases clipped from V and 7 bases from J, the junction kept 19 bases outside the gene matches. Germline CDR1 is MGHRA and CDR2 is YSYEKL. CDR3 coding DNA: TGCGCCAGCAGCCAAAATGTAGTTCGGACAGGGTTGATTCCAAATGAGCAGTTCTTC. Protein: CASSQNVVRTGLIPNEQFF.

The chain recombines TRBV5-4 with TRBJ1-5; D uncertain. Trimming pared 4 bases from V and 4 bases from J, leaving 6 bases between. This CDR3 spans 12 amino acids. The germline V gene encodes CDR1 SGHNT and CDR2 YYREEE (reference sequence). For the CDR3, the DNA is TGTGCCAGCAGCGGAGGAAATCAGCCCCAGCATTTT. Its protein is CASSGGNQPQHF.

V and J are TRBV19 and TRBJ2-1, with 8 bases matching TRBD2. After removal of 5 bases from V and 10 bases from J, the junction contained 13 bases not matched to a gene. Germline V lookup: CDR1 LNHDA, CDR2 SQIVND (reference sequence). The CDR3 runs to 15 residues. CDR3: CASSFFTGGLSEQFF. Written as DNA, the CDR3 is TGTGCCAGTAGTTTTTTTACGGGGGGGCTCAGCGAGCAGTTCTTC.

This rearrangement joins TRBV18 to TRBJ2-2; D gene unclear. The CDR3 covers 13 residues. Trimming took off 5 bases at V and 4 bases at J, with 8 bases between the two ends. CDR1 is KGHSH and CDR2 is LQKENI in the germline V gene. CDR3 nucleotides: TGTGCCAGCTCAGCAGGCAGCACCGGGGAGCTGTTTTTT. Its protein product is CASSAGSTGELFF.

The rearrangement uses TRBV7-8 and TRBJ1-6; 7 nucleotides align to TRBD1. Germline V CDR1 and CDR2: SGHVS, FQNEAQ. J gave up 6 bases and V 5 bases, and 4 bases lay outside the gene matches. This CDR3 is built from 14 residues. CDR3 nucleotide sequence: TGTGCCAGCAGCCCGACAGGGATTAATTCACCCCTCCACTTT. It specifies CASSPTGINSPLHF.

The chain combines TRBV18 with TRBJ1-5; D is perhaps TRBD1 (6 bases). CDR1 and CDR2 (germline): KGHSH, LQKENI. This CDR3 is 14 amino acids long. Deletions cut 4 bases from V and 4 bases from J, with 11 bases between. This CDR3 is CASSLGQLNQPQHF. CDR3 coding DNA: TGTGCCAGCTCACTAGGACAGTTGAATCAGCCCCAGCATTTT. Full variable domain (rest looked up from reference TRBV18 and TRBJ1-5): NAGVMQNPRHLVRRRGQEARLRCSPMKGHSHVYWYRQLPEEGLKFMVYLQKENIIDESGMPKERFSAEFPKEGPSILRIQQVVRGDSAAYFCASSLGQLNQPQHFGDGTRLSIL.

The gene calls are TRBV6-1 and TRBJ2-2, with 7 bases that match TRBD1. V shed 4 bases and J 4 bases; nucleotides not matched to a gene: 6. Germline-derived CDR1 and CDR2 are MNHNS and SASEGT. This CDR3 contains 15 residues. The CDR3 is CASSGRQGITGELFF. CDR3 coding DNA: TGTGCCAGCAGTGGCCGACAGGGTATCACCGGGGAGCTGTTTTTT.

The gene calls are TRBV6-4 and TRBJ1-1; D is ambiguous. V lost 5 bases, J lost 4 bases, and 5 bases lay in between. Germline V gene lookup returns CDR1 MRHNA and CDR2 SNTAGT. CDR3 length equals 11 residues. The CDR3, as DNA: TGTGCCAGCAGTTCCGGCACTGAAGCTTTCTTT. Translated: CASSSGTEAFF.

The chain uses TRBV20-1 and TRBJ2-7; D might be TRBD2 (5 bases). CDR3 size: 11 residues. V lost 6 bases and J lost 3, with 9 bases in between. Germline V gene data show CDR1 as DFQATT and CDR2 as SNEGSKA (reference sequence). CDR3 in DNA: TGCAGTGCGGGTCGGGACTACGAGCAGTACTTC. The encoded protein is CSAGRDYEQYF.

This chain connects TRBV19 to TRBJ2-3; 9 nucleotides align to TRBD1. V trimming: 7 bases; J trimming: 2 bases; junction bases outside the gene matches: 7. The CDR3 covers 15 residues. Germline assignment: CDR1 LNHDA and CDR2 SQIVND (reference sequence). The CDR3 nucleotides read TGTGCCAGTAACCCGACAGGGGGATTCACAGATACGCAGTATTTT. As protein: CASNPTGGFTDTQYF. Supplemented by reference TRBV19 and TRBJ2-3, the full variable domain reads DGGITQSPKYLFRKEGQNVTLSCEQNLNHDAMYWYRQDPGQGLRLIYYSQIVNDFQKGDIAEGYSVSREKKESFPLTVTSAQKNPTAFYLCASNPTGGFTDTQYFGPGTRLTVL.

This clone has only a few counts. The chain employs TRBV4-1 and TRBJ2-7, with 7 bases aligning to TRBD2. V shed 1 base and J 3 bases; nucleotides not matched to a gene: 15. CDR1 MGHRA and CDR2 YSYEKL come from the germline V gene. The CDR3 is 18 amino acids. CDR3 sequence (DNA): TGCGCCAGCAGCCAAGGTATTTTGAGACGGGGGGAGGACTACGAGCAGTACTTC. It encodes CASSQGILRRGEDYEQYF.

J is TRBJ2-2 and V is TRBV9; D not resolved. CDR1 and CDR2 (germline): SGDLS, YYNGEE. The length of the CDR3 is 13 residues. Trimming pared 1 base from V and 3 bases from J, leaving 4 bases between. This CDR3 is CASSVLYTGELFF. The CDR3 DNA is TGTGCCAGCAGCGTACTGTACACCGGGGAGCTGTTTTTT.

V gene TRBV11-2 combines with J gene TRBJ2-3, with 7 bases that match TRBD2. Germline V gene sequence: CDR1 SGHAT, CDR2 FQNNGV. J was trimmed by 4 bases and V by 4 bases; bases with no gene match: 5. CDR3 length: 14 residues. CDR3 loop: CASSWEGRADTQYF. The CDR3 DNA reads TGTGCCAGCAGCTGGGAGGGTCGGGCAGATACGCAGTATTTT.

The rearrangement uses TRBV6-5 and TRBJ1-4; 8 bases fit TRBD1. This CDR3 spans 16 amino acids. Trimming removed 0 bases from V and 7 bases from J; junction bases left unmatched: 7. Germline CDR1 MNHEY, CDR2 SVGAGI. The CDR3: CASSYSPGGYIEKLFF. DNA for the CDR3: TGTGCCAGCAGTTACTCGCCAGGGGGCTATATTGAAAAACTGTTTTTT.

This rearrangement joins TRBV28 to TRBJ2-7; 9 bases agree with TRBD1. The CDR3 consists of 13 residues. CDR1 MDHEN and CDR2 SYDVKM come from the germline V gene. Trimming cost V 8 bases and J 6 bases; bases outside gene matches: 8. CDR3 residues: CASGRTGEIEQYF. DNA for the CDR3: TGTGCCAGCGGAAGGACAGGGGAGATCGAGCAGTACTTC.